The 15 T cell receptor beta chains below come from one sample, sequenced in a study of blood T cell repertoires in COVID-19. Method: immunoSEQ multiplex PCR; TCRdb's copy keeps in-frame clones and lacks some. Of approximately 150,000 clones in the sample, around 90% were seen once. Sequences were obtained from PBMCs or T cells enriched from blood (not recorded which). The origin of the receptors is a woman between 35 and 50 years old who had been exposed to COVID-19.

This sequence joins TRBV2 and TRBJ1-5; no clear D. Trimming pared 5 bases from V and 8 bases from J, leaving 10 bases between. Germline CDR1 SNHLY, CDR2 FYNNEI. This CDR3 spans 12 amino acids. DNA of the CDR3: TGTGCCAGCAGTCTGAGGAGGGAGCCCCAGCATTTT. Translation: CASSLRREPQHF.

The CDR3 DNA sequence: TGTGCCAGCAGTGTTGGACTAGGGTTAAGCTCCTACGAGCAGTACTTC. Translating it yields CASSVGLGLSSYEQYF. This chain links TRBV6-1 with TRBJ2-7; 7 nucleotides agree with TRBD2. The CDR3 totals 16 residues. V was pared by 4 bases and J by 0 bases, with 9 bases of the junction left unmatched. CDR1 and CDR2 from the germline V gene are MNHNS and SASEGT.

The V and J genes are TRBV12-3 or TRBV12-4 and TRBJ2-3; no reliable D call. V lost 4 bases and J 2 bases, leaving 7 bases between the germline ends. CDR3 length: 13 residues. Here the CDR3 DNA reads TGTGCCAGCAGTTACAGAGACACAGATACGCAGTATTTT. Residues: CASSYRDTDTQYF.

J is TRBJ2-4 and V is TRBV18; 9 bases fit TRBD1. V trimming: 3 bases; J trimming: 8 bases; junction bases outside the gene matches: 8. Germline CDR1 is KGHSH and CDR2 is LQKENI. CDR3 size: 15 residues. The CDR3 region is CASSPEQGALDIQYF. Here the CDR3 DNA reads TGTGCCAGCTCACCCGAACAGGGGGCGCTGGACATTCAGTACTTC.

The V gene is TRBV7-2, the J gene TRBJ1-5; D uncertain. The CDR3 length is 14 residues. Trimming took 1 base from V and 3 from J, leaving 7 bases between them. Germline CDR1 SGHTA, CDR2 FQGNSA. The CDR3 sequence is CASSLVTNNQPQHF. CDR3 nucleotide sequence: TGTGCCAGCAGCTTAGTGACAAACAATCAGCCCCAGCATTTT.

The DNA for the CDR3 is TGTGCCAGTAGTTCCGGACAGGTGATTCAGCCCCAGCATTTT. Amino acid sequence: CASSSGQVIQPQHF. V gene TRBV19 combines with J gene TRBJ1-5, with 7 bases fitting TRBD1. The CDR3 is 14 amino acids. Losses at the gene ends were 5 bases for V and 6 bases for J; bases not matched to a gene: 7. From germline, CDR1 is LNHDA and CDR2 SQIVND (reference sequence).

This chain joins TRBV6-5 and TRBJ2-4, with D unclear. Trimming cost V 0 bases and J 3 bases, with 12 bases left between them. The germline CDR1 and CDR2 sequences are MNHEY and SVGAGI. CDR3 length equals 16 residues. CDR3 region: CASSYSRYSRKNIQYF. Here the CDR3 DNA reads TGTGCCAGCAGTTACTCACGCTATTCCCGCAAAAACATTCAGTACTTC.

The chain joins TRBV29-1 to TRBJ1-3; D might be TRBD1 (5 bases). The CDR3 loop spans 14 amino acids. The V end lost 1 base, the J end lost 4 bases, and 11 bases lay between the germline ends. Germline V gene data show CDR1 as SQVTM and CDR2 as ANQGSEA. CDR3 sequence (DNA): TGCAGCGTTGAAGCCGCAGGGCTAGGAAACACCATATATTTT. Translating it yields CSVEAAGLGNTIYF.

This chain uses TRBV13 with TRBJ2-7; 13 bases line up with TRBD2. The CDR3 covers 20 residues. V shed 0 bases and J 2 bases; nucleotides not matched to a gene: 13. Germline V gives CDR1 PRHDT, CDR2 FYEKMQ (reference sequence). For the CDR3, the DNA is TGTGCCAGCAGCTTAGGCGTGTCGAGACAGGGGACTAGCGGGGCCTACGAGCAGTACTTC. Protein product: CASSLGVSRQGTSGAYEQYF. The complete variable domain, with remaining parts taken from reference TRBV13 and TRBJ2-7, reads AAGVIQSPRHLIKEKRETATLKCYPIPRHDTVYWYQQGPGQDPQFLISFYEKMQSDKGSIPDRFSAQQFSDYHSELNMSSLELGDSALYFCASSLGVSRQGTSGAYEQYFGPGTRLTVT.

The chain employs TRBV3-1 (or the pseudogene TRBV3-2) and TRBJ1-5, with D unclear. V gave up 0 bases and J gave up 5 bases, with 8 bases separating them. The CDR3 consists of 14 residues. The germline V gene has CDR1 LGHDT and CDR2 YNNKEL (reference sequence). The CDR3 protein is CASSQDIRDQPQHF. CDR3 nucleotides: TGTGCCAGCAGCCAAGATATACGGGATCAGCCCCAGCATTTT.

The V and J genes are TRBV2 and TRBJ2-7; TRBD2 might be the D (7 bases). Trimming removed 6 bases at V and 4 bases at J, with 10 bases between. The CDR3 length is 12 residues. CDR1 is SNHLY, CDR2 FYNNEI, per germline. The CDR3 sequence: CASRRGRYEQYF. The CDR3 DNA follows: TGTGCCAGCAGGCGGGGGCGTTACGAGCAGTACTTC.

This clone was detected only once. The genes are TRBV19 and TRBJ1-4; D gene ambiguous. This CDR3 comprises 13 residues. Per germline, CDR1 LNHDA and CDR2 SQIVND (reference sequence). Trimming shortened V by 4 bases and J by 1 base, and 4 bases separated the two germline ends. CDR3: CASSTVTNEKLFF. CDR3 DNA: TGTGCCAGTAGTACAGTAACTAATGAAAAACTGTTTTTT.

CDR3 nucleotide sequence: TGTGCCAGCAGACGCGGACAGGGGGATGGGCTTAATGAAAAACTGTTTTTT. It yields the protein CASRRGQGDGLNEKLFF. This sequence joins TRBV7-2 and TRBJ1-4; 10 bases align to TRBD1. The CDR3 runs to 17 residues. Per the germline V gene, CDR1 is SGHTA and CDR2 is FQGNSA. The J segment lost 4 bases and the V segment lost 6 bases, leaving 11 bases of the junction unmatched.

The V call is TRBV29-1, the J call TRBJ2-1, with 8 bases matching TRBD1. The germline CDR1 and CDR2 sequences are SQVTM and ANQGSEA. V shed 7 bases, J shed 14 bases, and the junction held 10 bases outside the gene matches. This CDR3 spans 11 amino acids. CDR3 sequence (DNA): TGCAGCGCCCGAATGACAGGGGTGAAGTTCTTC. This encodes CSARMTGVKFF.

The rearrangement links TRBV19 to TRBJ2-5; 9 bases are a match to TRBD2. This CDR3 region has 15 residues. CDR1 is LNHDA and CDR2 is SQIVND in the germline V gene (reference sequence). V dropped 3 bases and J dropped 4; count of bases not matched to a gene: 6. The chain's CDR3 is CASSIGGGGAETQYF. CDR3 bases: TGTGCCAGTAGTATTGGCGGCGGGGGGGCAGAGACCCAGTACTTC.